Following are 20 T cell receptor beta chains from one sample sequenced in a study of shared clonotypes between healthy human individuals. Repertoires were generated with immunoSEQ multiplex PCR, while TCRdb's copy carries only in-frame clones and drops some. The sample lists 2 million to 2.5 million clones; around 95% were seen once. Sequencing used naive CD4+ T cells sorted from blood. Subset given: CD45RA+ positively selected. The receptors shown here come from a man aged 18 to 30 in good health.

The chain combines TRBV28 with TRBJ1-6; D perhaps matches TRBD1 (5 bases). The CDR3 is 19 amino acids. V lost 5 bases and J 1 base, leaving 21 bases between the germline ends. Per the germline V gene, CDR1 is MDHEN and CDR2 is SYDVKM. The CDR3 is CASSPPPGHFFSYNSPLHF. In DNA form, the CDR3 reads TGTGCCAGCAGTCCACCCCCCGGACACTTTTTTTCCTATAATTCACCCCTCCACTTT.

Remarks on this clone: The identical CDR3 is also encoded by other nucleotide sequences in the sample. This sequence joins TRBV29-1 and TRBJ2-7; no reliable D call. The CDR3 loop spans 11 amino acids. Between the trimmed V and J ends, which lost 6 bases and 1 base, there was a span of 7 bases. From germline, CDR1 is SQVTM and CDR2 ANQGSEA. The CDR3 bases are TGCAGCGTCCTCATTTCCTACGAGCAGTACTTC. Amino acids: CSVLISYEQYF.

The V gene is TRBV5-6, the J gene TRBJ2-3; D ambiguous. Trimming shortened V by 0 bases and J by 4 bases, and 15 bases separated the two germline ends. Germline V lookup: CDR1 SGHDT, CDR2 YYEEEE. The CDR3 loop spans 16 amino acids. CDR3 coding DNA: TGTGCCAGCAGCTTGGGCGACCGACGACCATCAGATACGCAGTATTTT. Encoded protein: CASSLGDRRPSDTQYF.

This clone has just one count. This clone may be a read error of a much larger clone one base away. The gene calls are TRBV5-4 and TRBJ1-1, with 7 bases matching TRBD1. The germline gives CDR1 SGHNT, CDR2 YYREEE (reference sequence). Trimming cost V 1 base and J 1 base; bases outside gene matches: 1. The CDR3 extends over 14 amino acids. The CDR3 nucleotides read TGTGCCAGCAGCTTGACAGGGGCGAACACTGAAGCTTTCTTT. Encoded protein: CASSLTGANTEAFF. Full variable domain (remainder filled in from reference TRBV5-4 and TRBJ1-1): ETGVTQSPTHLIKTRGQQVTLRCSSQSGHNTVSWYQQALGQGPQFIFQYYREEENGRGNFPPRFSGLQFPNYSSELNVNALELDDSALYLCASSLTGANTEAFFGQGTRLTVV.

The chain combines TRBV6-1 with TRBJ1-3, with 7 bases identical to TRBD1. CDR1 is MNHNS and CDR2 is SASEGT in the germline V gene. Trimming at V came to 3 bases and at J to 0 bases, leaving 5 bases not matched to a gene. The CDR3 length is 16 residues. The CDR3 DNA is TGTGCCAGCAGTGAGGGACAGACTTACTCTGGAAACACCATATATTTT. Amino acids: CASSEGQTYSGNTIYF.

The chain employs TRBV7-3 and TRBJ2-3; D tentatively reads TRBD1 or TRBD2 (5 bases each). Germline values: CDR1 SGHTA, CDR2 FQGTGA. The CDR3 is 14 residues long. Trimming pared 5 bases from V and 3 bases from J, leaving 12 bases between. The CDR3 spells CASSPSGPTDTQYF. The CDR3 nucleotides are TGTGCCAGCAGCCCCTCGGGACCAACAGATACGCAGTATTTT. The full variable domain, rest sourced from reference TRBV7-3 and TRBJ2-3, is GAGVSQTPSNKVTEKGKYVELRCDPISGHTALYWYRQSLGQGPEFLIYFQGTGAADDSGLPNDRFFAVRPEGSVSTLKIQRTERGDSAVYLCASSPSGPTDTQYFGPGTRLTVL.

V gene TRBV19 combines with J gene TRBJ1-2; D not resolved. Germline V gene lookup returns CDR1 LNHDA and CDR2 SQIVND (reference sequence). The V end was cut by 3 bases, the J end by 3 bases, with 14 bases between. This CDR3 region has 15 residues. CDR3 region: CASSMVTIWDYGYTF. The CDR3 DNA sequence: TGTGCCAGTAGTATGGTCACTATCTGGGACTATGGCTACACCTTC.

The rearrangement joins TRBV9 to TRBJ2-1; 9 nucleotides line up with TRBD2. Germline assignment: CDR1 SGDLS and CDR2 YYNGEE. The CDR3 has 15 amino acids. J gave up 7 bases and V 0 bases, and 5 bases lay outside the gene matches. The CDR3 DNA is TGTGCCAGCAGCGTAGCCAGCGGGAGGAATAATGAGCAGTTCTTC. Protein: CASSVASGRNNEQFF.

The chain carries TRBV29-1 and TRBJ2-3, with D hard to call. The V gene's germline CDR1 is SQVTM and CDR2 ANQGSEA. CDR3 length: 14 amino acids. The V end was cut by 0 bases, the J end by 2 bases, with 9 bases between. The CDR3 loop reads CSVEEGAFTDTQYF. CDR3 DNA: TGCAGCGTTGAAGAGGGTGCCTTCACAGATACGCAGTATTTT.

V usage is TRBV5-1 and J usage is TRBJ1-2, with D unclear. CDR1 SGHRS and CDR2 YFSETQ come from the germline V gene. CDR3 size: 15 residues. V lost 1 base and J 6 bases, leaving 16 bases between the germline ends. CDR3 loop: CASSLRSPGANGYTF. The CDR3 DNA follows: TGCGCCAGCAGCTTGCGGTCTCCGGGAGCGAATGGCTACACCTTC.

Note on this clone: Its ends do not fully match the called genes, so a read error is possible. The J gene is TRBJ2-7, the V gene TRBV6-5, with D perhaps TRBD1 (6 bases). The CDR3 has 14 residues. The germline V gene has CDR1 MNHEY and CDR2 SVGAGI. The CDR3 loop is CAGSRRQVAGEQYF. CDR3 nucleotide sequence: TGTGCCGGCAGCCGCAGACAGGTCGCCGGTGAGCAGTACTTC.

V gene TRBV5-1 combines with J gene TRBJ2-7; no firm D call. CDR3 size: 14 residues. CDR1 SGHRS and CDR2 YFSETQ come from the germline V gene. V lost 0 bases and J lost 3, with 10 bases in between. This chain's CDR3 is CASSLEGPYYEQYF. For the CDR3, the DNA is TGCGCCAGCAGCTTGGAGGGCCCCTACTACGAGCAGTACTTC.

This clone showed up just once. This chain connects TRBV5-1 to TRBJ2-7; 10 nucleotides agree with TRBD1. This CDR3 is built from 14 residues. Germline values: CDR1 SGHRS, CDR2 YFSETQ. The junction had 0 bases not matched to a gene; V was cut back by 3 bases and J by 0 bases. The CDR3 sequence is CASSWDRGSYEQYF. Written as DNA, the CDR3 is TGCGCCAGCAGCTGGGACAGGGGCTCCTACGAGCAGTACTTC. The complete variable domain, with remaining parts taken from reference TRBV5-1 and TRBJ2-7, reads KAGVTQTPRYLIKTRGQQVTLSCSPISGHRSVSWYQQTPGQGLQFLFEYFSETQRNKGNFPGRFSGRQFSNSRSEMNVSTLELGDSALYLCASSWDRGSYEQYFGPGTRLTVT.

This clone was found once. The rearrangement links TRBV7-2 to TRBJ2-5; no clear D. The V and J ends lost 1 base and 4 bases respectively, with 16 bases between them. Germline assignment: CDR1 SGHTA and CDR2 FQGNSA. CDR3 size: 16 residues. CDR3 nucleotides: TGTGCCAGCAGCTTAGACCCCCCTGGAGTGGGAGAGACCCAGTACTTC. It is translated as CASSLDPPGVGETQYF.

This chain joins TRBV6-6 and TRBJ1-1; 7 positions match TRBD1. The CDR3 runs 14 residues. Looked up from germline, CDR1 is MNHNY and CDR2 is SVGAGI (reference sequence). With V trimmed by 4 bases and J by 1 base, 3 bases remained unmatched. Here the CDR3 reads CASSSGGANTEAFF. CDR3 in DNA: TGTGCCAGCAGTTCAGGGGGGGCGAACACTGAAGCTTTCTTT.

The chain employs TRBV10-3 and TRBJ2-5; D not resolved. Germline V gene sequence: CDR1 ENHRY, CDR2 SYGVKD. The V end was cut by 0 bases, the J end by 1 base, with 6 bases between. CDR3 length equals 14 residues. CDR3 sequence reads: CAISESRSQETQYF. The CDR3 region has the DNA TGTGCCATCAGTGAGTCGCGAAGCCAAGAGACCCAGTACTTC.

The V gene is TRBV2, the J gene TRBJ2-7, with D unresolved. Germline assignment: CDR1 SNHLY and CDR2 FYNNEI. Trimming left V 6 bases short and J 2 bases short, with 14 bases between. This CDR3 spans 14 amino acids. The CDR3 DNA is TGTGCCAGCAGGGCAGCCCAGGTGACCTACGAGCAGTACTTC. Residues: CASRAAQVTYEQYF.

The chain employs TRBV6-1 and TRBJ1-2; D might be TRBD1 (6 bases). CDR3 length: 13 residues. Germline CDR1 is MNHNS and CDR2 is SASEGT. Trimming took off 6 bases at V and 8 bases at J, with 16 bases between the two ends. CDR3 region: CASRKQGVEGYTF. As DNA, the CDR3 is TGTGCCAGCAGGAAACAGGGAGTGGAGGGCTACACCTTC.

The chain's CDR3 is CASSLTMTGYGYTF. In DNA form, the CDR3 reads TGTGCCAGCAGCTTAACCATGACAGGCTATGGCTACACCTTC. This rearrangement joins TRBV7-2 to TRBJ1-2; perhaps TRBD1 as D (6 bases). Trimming took off 2 bases at V and 4 bases at J, with 11 bases between the two ends. CDR1 and CDR2 (germline): SGHTA, FQGNSA. The CDR3 has 14 amino acids.

The chain carries TRBV10-3 and TRBJ2-1; the match to TRBD1 covers 7 bases. This CDR3 comprises 12 residues. After removal of 10 bases from V and 6 bases from J, the junction contained 6 bases not matched to a gene. The germline V gene encodes CDR1 ENHRY and CDR2 SYGVKD. Here the CDR3 DNA reads TGTGCCACGGGACAGCTATTCAATGAGCAGTTCTTC. Its translation: CATGQLFNEQFF.